The text below deals with one T cell receptor beta chain. The target antigen is unknown. CD4+ cells of roughly 5 patients were subjected to sorting into CD25+CD127- cells. Investigators isolated RNA and reverse transcribed it into cDNA to act as the sequencing template. Assay: immunoSEQ multiplex PCR; the TCRdb copy retains only in-frame clones and omits some. This sample yields under 40,000 clones, of which around half are seen a single time; under 2% belongs to the top ten. The CDR3 contains 17 residues. V was cut by 6 bases and J by 6 bases, with 23 bases left in between. Germline V gene data show CDR1 as KGHSH and CDR2 as LQKENI. These data come from a study of CD8+ T cells in alopecia areata. General study results and limits: Lesional tissue from the scalp (especially in alopecia totalis/universalis) showed higher clonality than normal scalp. Sequencing of scalp tissue also captures the resident alphabeta T cells of normal skin. With patients, TCR sharing proved less clear than in mice, a difference possibly related to HLA.

This clonotype was sampled from a human donor with alopecia areata. The material sequenced was CD4+ Tregs sorted from blood. The V and J genes are TRBV18 and TRBJ1-4, with D hard to call. The CDR3 loop reads CASSPSSPPLIYEKLFF. As DNA, the CDR3 is TGTGCCAGCTCCCCCTCGTCACCGCCGTTGATCTATGAAAAACTGTTTTTT.